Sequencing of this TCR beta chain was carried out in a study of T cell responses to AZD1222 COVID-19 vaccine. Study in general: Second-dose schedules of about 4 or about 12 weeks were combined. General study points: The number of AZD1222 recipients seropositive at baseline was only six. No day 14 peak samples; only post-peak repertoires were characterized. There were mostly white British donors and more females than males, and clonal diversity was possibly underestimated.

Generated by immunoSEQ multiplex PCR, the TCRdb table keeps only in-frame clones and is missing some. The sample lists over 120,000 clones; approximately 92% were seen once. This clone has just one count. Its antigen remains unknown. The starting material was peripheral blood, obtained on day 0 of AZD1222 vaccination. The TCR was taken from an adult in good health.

The CDR3 bases are TGCGCCAGCAGCCAAGACTTCAGGTACTACACCTTC. Translating gives CASSQDFRYYTF. The gene calls are TRBV4-1 and TRBJ1-2, with D hard to call. The length of the CDR3 is 12 residues. Trimming pared 0 bases from V and 10 bases from J, leaving 9 bases between. CDR1 and CDR2 (germline): MGHRA, YSYEKL.